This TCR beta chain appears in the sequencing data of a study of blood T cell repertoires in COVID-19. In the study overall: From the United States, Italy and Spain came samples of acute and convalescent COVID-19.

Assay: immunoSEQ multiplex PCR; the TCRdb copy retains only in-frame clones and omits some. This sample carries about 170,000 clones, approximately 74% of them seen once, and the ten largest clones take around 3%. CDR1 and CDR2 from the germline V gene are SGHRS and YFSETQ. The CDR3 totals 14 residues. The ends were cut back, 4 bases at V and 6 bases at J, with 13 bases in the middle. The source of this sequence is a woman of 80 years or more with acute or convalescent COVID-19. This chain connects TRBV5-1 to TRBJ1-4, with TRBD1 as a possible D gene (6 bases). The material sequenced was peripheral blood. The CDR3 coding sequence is TGCGCCAGCAGCCCCCGGACAGATGATGAAAAACTGTTTTTT. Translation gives CASSPRTDDEKLFF.